These 9 T cell receptor beta chains came from one sample sequenced in a study of regulatory T cells in long-lasting Graves disease. Stated time point: persistent/refractory GD, antithyroid drugs over 5 years with positive TRAb. RNA from PBMCs was the source of the TCR library. To make TCR beta libraries, researchers used iRepertoire HTBI primers and Arm-PCR of CDR3 regions. TCRdb used MiXCR to reprocess the multiplex PCR reads, holding one entry per CDR3 protein. The profile covers almost 350,000 distinct CDR3 sequences, with around 20% appearing a single time and less than 35% taken by the ten largest. The sequenced sample was peripheral blood mononuclear cells (PBMCs), obtained when the disease was refractory, from a patient treated with antithyroid drugs. These receptor sequences come from a female donor with Graves disease.

This clonotype was seen only a few times. The chain recombines TRBV12-3 or TRBV12-4 with TRBJ2-3; a possible D gene is TRBD2 (5 bases). The CDR3 is 15 residues long. Trimming cost V 1 base and J 5 bases, with 13 bases left between them. The CDR3 loop reads CASSLGASSRDTQYF. The CDR3, as DNA: TGTGCCAGCAGTTTAGGGGCTAGCTCGAGAGATACGCAGTATTTT.

This clonotype has ten or more counts. The chain has TRBV6-1 and TRBJ2-7; tentatively, D is TRBD2 (5 bases). The germline V gene encodes CDR1 MNHNS and CDR2 SASEGT. The CDR3 has 12 amino acids. Trimming left V 7 bases short and J 5 bases short, with 12 bases between. The DNA of the CDR3 is TGTGCCAGCACCCACGGGGTTAACGAGCAGTACTTC. Protein: CASTHGVNEQYF.

This clonotype has more than one count but fewer than ten. The V gene is TRBV5-5, the J gene TRBJ1-3; no clear D. This CDR3 spans 15 amino acids. Germline V gene sequence: CDR1 SGHKS, CDR2 YYEKEE (reference sequence). V was pared by 3 bases and J by 0 bases, with 10 bases between. Written as DNA, the CDR3 is TGTGCCAGCAGCTCATTTCGAATCTCTGGAAACACCATATATTTT. Protein product: CASSSFRISGNTIYF.

Ten or more counts support this clonotype. The V and J genes are TRBV27 and TRBJ1-6; TRBD1 might be the D (6 bases). V was trimmed by 7 bases and J by 3 bases, leaving 16 bases between them. Germline lookup yields CDR1 MNHEY and CDR2 SMNVEV (reference sequence). There are 16 residues in the CDR3. The CDR3 reads CASTSLQDSYNSPLHF. As DNA, the CDR3 is TGTGCCAGCACTTCACTCCAGGACAGCTATAATTCACCCCTCCACTTT.

This clonotype was recorded many times. The rearrangement links TRBV20-1 to TRBJ2-5; D not resolved. The germline V gene has CDR1 DFQATT and CDR2 SNEGSKA (reference sequence). This CDR3 region has 13 residues. Trimming took off 1 base at V and 5 bases at J, with 11 bases between the two ends. CDR3 loop: CSARVRVGETQYF. Here the CDR3 DNA reads TGCAGTGCTAGAGTACGAGTGGGGGAGACCCAGTACTTC.

This clonotype turned up a few times. The chain combines TRBV7-9 with TRBJ2-7; D may match TRBD1 or TRBD2 (5 bases each). CDR1 and CDR2 from the germline V gene are SEHNR and FQNEAQ (reference sequence). This CDR3 has 16 amino acids. V was cut by 2 bases and J by 1 base, with 15 bases left in between. CDR3 in DNA: TGTGCCAGCAGCTTATCAATGGGGGTAAGGTCCTACGAGCAGTACTTC. Its protein product is CASSLSMGVRSYEQYF.

Many counts were recorded for this clonotype. As DNA, the CDR3 is TGTGCCAGCAACCAGGGGAATCAGCCCCAGCATTTT. Translating gives CASNQGNQPQHF. The chain is built from TRBV28 and TRBJ1-5, with D perhaps TRBD1 (6 bases). CDR3 length: 12 amino acids. Germline lookup yields CDR1 MDHEN and CDR2 SYDVKM. The V end lost 7 bases, the J end lost 4 bases, and 8 bases lay between the germline ends. Supplemented by reference TRBV28 and TRBJ1-5, the full variable domain reads DVKVTQSSRYLVKRTGEKVFLECVQDMDHENMFWYRQDPGLGLRLIYFSYDVKMKEKGDIPEGYSVSREKKERFSLILESASTNQTSMYLCASNQGNQPQHFGDGTRLSIL.

This clonotype was observed at least ten times. The chain uses TRBV6-1 and TRBJ1-6, with D perhaps matching TRBD1 (6 bases). The CDR3 extends over 13 amino acids. The V gene's germline CDR1 is MNHNS and CDR2 SASEGT. V was cut by 6 bases and J by 9 bases, with 12 bases left in between. CDR3 loop: CASRWTVTSPLHF. In nucleotides, the CDR3 is TGTGCCAGCAGGTGGACAGTCACTTCACCCCTCCACTTT.

This clonotype was recorded many times. The V gene is TRBV5-1, the J gene TRBJ1-6; D may be TRBD1 (5 bases). The CDR3 covers 14 residues. The ends were cut back, 3 bases at V and 5 bases at J, with 9 bases in the middle. The germline V gene has CDR1 SGHRS and CDR2 YFSETQ. This CDR3 reads CASSYDRNNSPLHF. In DNA form, the CDR3 reads TGCGCCAGCAGCTACGACAGAAATAATTCACCCCTCCACTTT.